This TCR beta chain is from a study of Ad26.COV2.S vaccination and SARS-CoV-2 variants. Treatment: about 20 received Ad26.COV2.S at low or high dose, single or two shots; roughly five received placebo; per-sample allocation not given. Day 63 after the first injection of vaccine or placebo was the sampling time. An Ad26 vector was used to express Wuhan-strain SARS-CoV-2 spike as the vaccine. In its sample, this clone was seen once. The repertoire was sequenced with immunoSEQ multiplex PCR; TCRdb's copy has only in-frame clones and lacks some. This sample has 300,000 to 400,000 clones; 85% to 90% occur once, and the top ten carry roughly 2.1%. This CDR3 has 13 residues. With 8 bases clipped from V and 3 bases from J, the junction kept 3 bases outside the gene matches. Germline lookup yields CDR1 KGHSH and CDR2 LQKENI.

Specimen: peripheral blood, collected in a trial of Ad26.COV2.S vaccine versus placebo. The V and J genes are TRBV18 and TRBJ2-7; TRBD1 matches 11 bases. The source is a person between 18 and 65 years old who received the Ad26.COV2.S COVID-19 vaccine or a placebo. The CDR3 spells CASAGTGGYEQYF. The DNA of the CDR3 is TGTGCCAGCGCCGGGACAGGGGGCTACGAGCAGTACTTC.